What follows are 10 T cell receptor beta chains derived from one specimen sequenced in a study of blood T cells in healthy people across ages. A second PCR of roughly 7 to 11 cycles used a sample-barcoded 5' primer and a J-beta primer mix. In TCRdb, the 5' RACE reads were re-called with MiXCR into one record per CDR3 protein. The sample carries 550,000 to 750,000 distinct CDR3 sequences, over 20% recorded once. Sequences were obtained from blood. The receptor source for this set is a man in his 70s in good health.

There are a few counts of this clonotype. Relative to the germline gene, one junction end is altered; a read error may explain this. The chain has TRBV25-1 and TRBJ1-4; the match to TRBD1 covers 8 bases. The length of the CDR3 is 14 residues. Germline V CDR1 and CDR2: MGHDK, SYGVNS. The CDR3 DNA follows: TGTGCTTCAAGTATAGGACAGGGAAATGAAAAACTGCTTTTT. Protein: CASSIGQGNEKLLF. Looking up the rest from reference TRBV25-1 and TRBJ1-4 gives the full variable domain: EADIYQTPRYLVIGTGKKITLECSQTMGHDKMYWYQQDPGMELHLIHYSYGVNSTEKGDLSSESTVSRIRTEHFPLTLESARPSHTSQYLCASSIGQGNEKLLFGSGTQLSVL.

This clonotype was counted only a few times. The chain couples TRBV4-1 to TRBJ2-5; 7 positions match TRBD2. Germline CDR1 is MGHRA and CDR2 is YSYEKL. CDR3 size: 15 residues. V was pared by 0 bases and J by 4 bases, with 5 bases of the junction left unmatched. The CDR3 protein is CASSQDPAGAETQYF. The DNA of the CDR3 is TGCGCCAGCAGCCAAGATCCGGCGGGAGCAGAGACCCAGTACTTC.

The rearrangement joins TRBV20-1 to TRBJ2-1; the D is unclear. CDR1 and CDR2 from the germline V gene are DFQATT and SNEGSKA (reference sequence). The CDR3 extends over 16 amino acids. Trimming cost V 3 bases and J 0 bases, with 15 bases left between them. The CDR3 nucleotides are TGCAGTGCTAGTGGGCGGACGACGAGCTCCTACAATGAGCAGTTCTTC. It is translated as CSASGRTTSSYNEQFF.

In its sample, this clonotype was seen a few times. The genes are TRBV4-2 and TRBJ1-5, with 7 bases matching TRBD1. Germline V gives CDR1 LGHNA, CDR2 YNFKEQ. This CDR3 spans 18 amino acids. J lost 2 bases, V lost 0 bases, and 10 bases had no gene match. The CDR3 nucleotides read TGTGCCAGCAGCCAAGATCGAGTAGGGGGCGCCGGCAATCAGCCCCAGCATTTT. Its protein is CASSQDRVGGAGNQPQHF.

The sample holds a few counts of this clonotype. At one boundary the junction diverges from the germline segment, which might be a read error. The chain joins TRBV6-5 to TRBJ2-3; no clear D. In germline, CDR1 is MNHEY, CDR2 SVGAGI. The CDR3 totals 14 residues. The CDR3 DNA reads TGTGCCAGCAGTTACTCGAGACGGCAAGAGACCCAGTGCTTT. It specifies CASSYSRRQETQCF.

This clonotype was detected only a few times. The chain joins TRBV7-4 to TRBJ2-7; 15 nucleotides match TRBD2. Germline V gene data show CDR1 as SGHVT and CDR2 as SQSDAQ. Trimming removed 2 bases from V and 2 bases from J; junction bases left unmatched: 4. The CDR3 runs 17 residues. The CDR3 DNA is TGTGCCAGCAGCTTATTGGGACTAGCGGGAGGCACCTACGAGCAGTACTTC. The encoded protein is CASSLLGLAGGTYEQYF.

This clonotype has a handful of counts. As the CDR3 is not closed by the conserved phenylalanine or tryptophan, this likely results from a read error. The V gene is TRBV29-1, the J gene TRBJ2-7; 11 nucleotides align to TRBD1. The CDR3 contains 13 residues. Unmatched junction bases numbered 6, after V lost 6 bases and J lost 5 bases. In germline, CDR1 is SQVTM, CDR2 ANQGSEA. The chain's CDR3 is CSVEPGQGDEQYL. In nucleotides, the CDR3 is TGCAGCGTGGAGCCGGGACAGGGGGACGAGCAGTACCTC.

In nucleotides, the CDR3 is TGCAGTGCTAGTAACAGGAATCAGCCCCAGCATTTT. It specifies CSASNRNQPQHF. V and J are TRBV20-1 and TRBJ1-5, with D tentatively TRBD1 (5 bases). The CDR3 extends over 12 amino acids. Germline lookup yields CDR1 DFQATT and CDR2 SNEGSKA (reference sequence). V shed 3 bases and J shed 4 bases, with 7 bases lying between them.

This clonotype was seen a few times. The chain carries TRBV4-3 and TRBJ2-7; either TRBD1 or TRBD2 may supply D (6 bases each). The CDR3 sequence is 14 residues long. CDR1 and CDR2 from the germline V gene are LGHNA and YSLEER. The V end lost 0 bases, the J end lost 6 bases, and 12 bases lay between the germline ends. The CDR3 is CASSQDLGGGEQYF. DNA of the CDR3: TGCGCCAGCAGCCAAGATTTGGGGGGCGGCGAGCAGTACTTC.

This clonotype was picked up a small number of times. This chain connects TRBV9 to TRBJ1-4; 7 bases are a match to TRBD1. There are 15 residues in the CDR3. CDR1 SGDLS and CDR2 YYNGEE come from the germline V gene. Trimming cost V 3 bases and J 5 bases; bases outside gene matches: 7. Here the CDR3 reads CASSGSGQPNEKLFF. CDR3 in DNA: TGTGCCAGCAGCGGCTCGGGACAGCCAAATGAAAAACTGTTTTTT.